The rows below give T cell receptor beta chains drawn from one sample of a study of shared clonotypes between healthy human individuals. Some clones are missing from TCRdb's copy, which holds only in-frame ones; the method was immunoSEQ multiplex PCR. This table has some 1.5 million clones, approximately 98% appearing once. The sequencing sample was made of naive CD4+ T cells sorted from blood. The receptors here all came from a man aged 30-40 years in good health. Each CDR3 is given with its conserved first and last residue. The D gene is left open where the match is weak. Size is stated for part of the rows, as once, few or many counts, or as a class when the clone is expanded.

CAWSQATYEQYF	TGTGCCTGGAGTCAAGCTACCTACGAGCAGTACTTC	TRBJ2-7	.	.	TRBV30
CASRLDRVELSSYEQYF	TGTGCCAGCAGACTAGACAGGGTTGAATTAAGCTCCTACGAGCAGTACTTC	TRBJ2-7	.	TRBD1	TRBV2
CASSLASGYEQYF	TGCGCCAGCAGCTTGGCAAGCGGATACGAGCAGTACTTC	TRBJ2-7	.	.	TRBV5-1
CASSSGDTGELFF	TGTGCCAGCAGTTCAGGGGACACCGGGGAGCTGTTTTTT	TRBJ2-2	.	.	TRBV28
CASSLGDREGQETQYF	TGCGCCAGCAGCTTGGGGGACAGAGAGGGACAAGAGACCCAGTACTTC	TRBJ2-5	.	TRBD1	TRBV5-1
CASSIVLAYTGELFF	TGTGCCAGTAGTATAGTGCTAGCGTACACCGGGGAGCTGTTTTTT	TRBJ2-2	.	.	TRBV19
CASSSSGLNTEAFF	TGTGCCAGCAGTTCTTCAGGTCTGAACACTGAAGCTTTCTTT	TRBJ1-1	.	.	TRBV28
CACQGDGAGANVLTF	TGTGCCTGCCAGGGAGACGGAGCTGGGGCCAACGTCCTGACTTTC	TRBJ2-6	.	.	TRBV19
CSVLGGSQETQYF	TGCAGCGTTCTGGGCGGCAGCCAAGAGACCCAGTACTTC	TRBJ2-5	.	.	TRBV29-1
CASSPNRFYGYTF	TGCGCCAGCTCACCTAATCGGTTCTATGGCTACACCTTC	TRBJ1-2	.	.	TRBV10-1
CASSRQGYEQYF	TGTGCCAGCAGCAGACAGGGCTACGAGCAGTACTTC	TRBJ2-7	.	TRBD1	TRBV9
CSAENTDTQYF	TGCAGCGCTGAGAACACAGATACGCAGTATTTT	TRBJ2-3	.	.	TRBV29-1
CASSQAYWGVEQYF	TGTGCCAGCAGCCAAGCATATTGGGGGGTTGAGCAGTACTTC	TRBJ2-7	.	.	TRBV14
CASSMGRSSYEQYF	TGTGCCAGCAGCATGGGCCGTAGCTCCTACGAGCAGTACTTC	TRBJ2-7	.	.	TRBV11-3
CASSPGTAIYGYTF	TGTGCCAGCAGCCCCGGGACGGCCATCTATGGCTACACCTTC	TRBJ1-2	.	.	TRBV25-1
CASSRTGGNTGELFF	TGTGCCAGCAGCCGGACAGGGGGCAACACCGGGGAGCTGTTTTTT	TRBJ2-2	.	TRBD1	TRBV7-2
CASPNPLENEQYF	TGTGCCAGCCCAAACCCTTTAGAGAACGAGCAGTACTTC	TRBJ2-7	.	.	TRBV18
CASSEALWGATNEKLFF	TGTGCCAGCAGTGAAGCGCTTTGGGGTGCAACTAATGAAAAACTGTTTTTT	TRBJ1-4	.	.	TRBV6-1
CASSQGIQETQYF	TGTGCCAGCAGTCAGGGAATCCAAGAGACCCAGTACTTC	TRBJ2-5	once	.	TRBV6-5
CASSPRLELYRAHEQYF	TGTGCCAGCAGCCCCCGACTAGAACTATATCGGGCGCACGAGCAGTACTTC	TRBJ2-7	once	.	TRBV9
CASSYGGGQGTYEQYF	TGTGCCAGCAGTTACGGGGGGGGACAGGGAACCTACGAGCAGTACTTC	TRBJ2-7	.	TRBD1	TRBV6-5
CASSPGQGYGYTF	TGTGCCAGCAGCCCGGGACAGGGCTATGGCTACACCTTC	TRBJ1-2	.	TRBD1	TRBV5-6
CASSGLGGRAYEQYF	TGTGCCAGCAGCGGTCTAGGCGGGAGGGCCTACGAGCAGTACTTC	TRBJ2-7	.	TRBD2	TRBV7-2
CASSTRSSGRNEQFF	TGTGCCAGCAGCACCCGGTCTAGCGGGAGAAATGAGCAGTTCTTC	TRBJ2-1	.	TRBD2	TRBV6-5
CATSRDQVPNEKLFF	TGTGCCACCAGCAGAGATCAAGTGCCTAATGAAAAACTGTTTTTT	TRBJ1-4	once	.	TRBV15
CASRVIVTDTQYF	TGCGCCAGCAGAGTCATAGTCACAGATACGCAGTATTTT	TRBJ2-3	.	.	TRBV5-1
CASSSKDEKLFF	TGTGCCAGCAGCTCGAAAGATGAAAAACTGTTTTTT	TRBJ1-4	.	.	TRBV5-4
CASSQDLGLF	TGTGCCAGCAGCCAAGATCTCGGGCTCTTC	TRBJ2-1	.	.	TRBV4-2
CASSPLGLAGEQFF	TGTGCCAGCAGCCCTCTGGGACTAGCGGGTGAGCAGTTCTTC	TRBJ2-1	.	TRBD2	TRBV7-9
CASSSTVGETQYF	TGTGCCAGCAGCTCAACGGTGGGGGAGACCCAGTACTTC	TRBJ2-5	.	.	TRBV5-4
CASSLGQGFPSGELFF	TGTGCCAGCAGCTTGGGACAGGGGTTCCCGTCCGGGGAGCTGTTTTTT	TRBJ2-2	.	TRBD1	TRBV7-6
CASSGGLGTRRHTEQYF	TGTGCCAGTAGTGGGGGGTTGGGGACCCGACGACATACGGAGCAGTACTTC	TRBJ2-7	.	.	TRBV19
CASSENSANIQYF	TGTGCCAGCAGCGAAAATAGCGCAAACATTCAGTACTTC	TRBJ2-4	.	.	TRBV7-9
CASSLGGTVKGETQYF	TGCGCCAGCAGCTTGGGCGGGACGGTAAAAGGGGAGACCCAGTACTTC	TRBJ2-5	.	.	TRBV5-1
CASSLKFYRLSTDTQYF	TGTGCCAGCAGTTTAAAGTTTTATCGGTTAAGCACAGATACGCAGTATTTT	TRBJ2-3	.	.	TRBV28
CASSQATGNGYTF	TGCGCCAGCAGCCAAGCGACAGGTAATGGCTACACCTTC	TRBJ1-2	.	.	TRBV4-1
CASSLSRTGLFF	TGTGCCAGCAGTTTGAGTAGAACAGGGTTGTTCTTC	TRBJ2-1	.	.	TRBV27
CASSQETGHNEQFF	TGCGCCAGCAGCCAAGAGACAGGGCACAATGAGCAGTTCTTC	TRBJ2-1	once	TRBD1	TRBV5-1
CASSPGTSGSSLYEQYF	TGCGCCAGCAGCCCGGGGACTAGCGGGAGTTCGTTATACGAGCAGTACTTC	TRBJ2-7	.	TRBD2	TRBV5-1
CSIVMVLSSYNEQFF	TGCAGCATTGTTATGGTATTGAGCTCCTACAATGAGCAGTTCTTC	TRBJ2-1	once	.	TRBV29-1
CSVSGQATYEQYF	TGCAGCGTTTCCGGACAGGCAACCTACGAGCAGTACTTC	TRBJ2-7	.	TRBD1	TRBV29-1
CASSETGRPEAFF	TGTGCCAGCAGTGAAACAGGGAGGCCTGAAGCTTTCTTT	TRBJ1-1	.	.	TRBV6-1
CASSFLSSGRSYEQYF	TGTGCCAGCAGTTTCCTCTCTAGCGGACGCTCCTACGAGCAGTACTTC	TRBJ2-7	.	TRBD2	TRBV27
CASSWATSGSYEQYF	TGCGCCAGCAGCTGGGCGACTAGCGGGAGCTACGAGCAGTACTTC	TRBJ2-7	.	TRBD2	TRBV5-1
CASSPFDTQYF	TGTGCCAGCAGCCCCTTCGATACGCAGTATTTT	TRBJ2-3	.	.	TRBV11-2
CAISGTSTHEQYF	TGTGCCATCAGTGGGACTAGTACGCACGAGCAGTACTTC	TRBJ2-7	.	TRBD2	TRBV10-3
CASSLSGWQNSHYEQYF	TGTGCCAGCAGCTTAAGTGGGTGGCAGAACAGTCACTACGAGCAGTACTTC	TRBJ2-7	.	.	TRBV7-2
CASSPGTLAAETQYF	TGTGCCAGCAGCCCAGGGACCCTCGCGGCTGAGACCCAGTACTTC	TRBJ2-5	.	.	TRBV9
CATSRGQNNEKLFF	TGTGCCACTAGCCGAGGACAGAATAATGAAAAACTGTTTTTT	TRBJ1-4	.	.	TRBV10-3
CASSESYEQYF	TGTGCCAGCAGTGAATCCTACGAGCAGTACTTC	TRBJ2-7	.	.	TRBV25-1